The 25 T cell receptor beta chains below were found in one sample sequenced in a study of beta chain features in type 1 diabetes. General observations from the study: Type 1 diabetes patients had moderately but significantly shorter TCRB CDR3s in all four CD4+ subsets.

Their antigens are not known. Of the isolated RNA, all was reverse transcribed, and so the sequenced material was expressed TCRB transcripts. Measured with immunoSEQ multiplex PCR; TCRdb has only the in-frame clones, and not every one. The repertoire holds hundreds of thousands of clones, with roughly an eighth as singletons. The sequenced sample consisted of naive CD4+ T cells from blood. The source is a man younger than 30 with type 1 diabetes.

J is TRBJ2-5 and V is TRBV18, with D unresolved. The CDR3 spans 16 residues. From germline, CDR1 is KGHSH and CDR2 LQKENI. The V end lost 6 bases, the J end lost 0 bases, and 17 bases lay between the germline ends. CDR3 region: CASSFDLTANQETQYF. The CDR3 DNA reads as TGTGCCAGCTCGTTCGATCTAACAGCTAACCAAGAGACCCAGTACTTC.

In this sample, this clone turned up once. This chain joins TRBV4-1 and TRBJ2-7; 8 bases map to TRBD1. V was clipped by 2 bases and J by 0 bases; unmatched bases: 3. This CDR3 spans 15 amino acids. The V gene's germline CDR1 is MGHRA and CDR2 YSYEKL. The CDR3 coding sequence is TGCGCCAGCAGCCAACCGGGACAGGACTCCTACGAGCAGTACTTC. Translating gives CASSQPGQDSYEQYF.

V usage is TRBV30 and J usage is TRBJ1-4, with 9 bases that match TRBD1. The germline CDR1 and CDR2 sequences are GTSNPN and SVGIG (reference sequence). The length of the CDR3 is 17 residues. V lost 2 bases and J lost 5; bases outside the gene matches: 12. The CDR3 here is CAWSPRQGVGPNEKLFF. The DNA for the CDR3 is TGTGCCTGGAGTCCCCGACAGGGGGTAGGGCCAAATGAAAAACTGTTTTTT.

The CDR3 reads CAWSTRPGGLPYNEQFF. In DNA form, the CDR3 reads TGTGCCTGGAGTACCCGCCCCGGGGGACTCCCCTACAATGAGCAGTTCTTC. The chain has TRBV30 and TRBJ2-1, with D tentatively TRBD2 (6 bases). The CDR3 runs to 17 residues. V was trimmed by 2 bases and J by 2 bases, leaving 19 bases between them. In germline, CDR1 is GTSNPN, CDR2 SVGIG (reference sequence). Looking up the rest from reference TRBV30 and TRBJ2-1 gives the full variable domain: SQTIHQWPATLVQPVGSPLSLECTVEGTSNPNLYWYRQAAGRGLQLLFYSVGIGQISSEVPQNLSASRPQDRQFILSSKKLLLSDSGFYLCAWSTRPGGLPYNEQFFGPGTRLTVL.

This clone has just a few counts. This chain links TRBV19 with TRBJ2-1; TRBD2 aligns across 15 bases. V trimming: 4 bases; J trimming: 9 bases; junction bases outside the gene matches: 7. The CDR3 totals 16 residues. Germline CDR1 reads LNHDA; CDR2 reads SQIVND (reference sequence). The CDR3 bases are TGTGCCAGTAGTAATCCGGGACTAGCGGGGGGCAGTGAGCAGTTCTTC. Amino acid sequence: CASSNPGLAGGSEQFF.

On this clone: At one end, the junction sequence differs from germline, possibly due to a read error. The J gene is TRBJ2-2, the V gene TRBV7-7; D call uncertain. CDR1 SSHAT and CDR2 FNYEAQ come from the germline V gene (reference sequence). The CDR3 is 14 residues long. Here the CDR3 reads CASSRGTNTGELFF. The DNA for the CDR3 is TGTGCTAGCAGCCGAGGCACGAACACCGGGGAGCTGTTTTTT.

Details on this clone: One end of the junction varies from germline; a read error may be responsible. The J gene is TRBJ1-6, the V gene TRBV7-2, with TRBD1 as a possible D gene (6 bases). The CDR3 contains 15 residues. Per the germline V gene, CDR1 is SGHTA and CDR2 is FQGNSA. CDR3 protein: CASSLAGQIHSPLHF. The CDR3, as DNA: TGTGCCAGCAGCCTAGCAGGACAGATCCATTCACCCCTCCACTTT.

This clone was seen a handful of times. The V gene is TRBV29-1, the J gene TRBJ2-2; no firm D call. CDR1 and CDR2 from the germline V gene are SQVTM and ANQGSEA. This CDR3 has 13 residues. The V end was cut by 5 bases, the J end by 2 bases, with 9 bases between. For the CDR3, the DNA is TGCAGCGTTTCTGGCACAAACACCGGGGAGCTGTTTTTT. Amino acids: CSVSGTNTGELFF.

This clone was counted between two and nine times. This chain links TRBV7-9 with TRBJ1-1; no clear D. The CDR3 spans 12 residues. CDR1 SEHNR and CDR2 FQNEAQ come from the germline V gene (reference sequence). Trimming shortened V by 8 bases and J by 4 bases, and 11 bases separated the two germline ends. CDR3 bases: TGTGCCAGCGACAAAATGAGCACTGAAGCTTTCTTT. It specifies CASDKMSTEAFF.

This clone came up a few times. The chain has TRBV5-1 and TRBJ1-1; D is perhaps TRBD1 (6 bases). Per the germline V gene, CDR1 is SGHRS and CDR2 is YFSETQ. The CDR3 runs to 14 residues. V shed 4 bases and J shed 4 bases, with 14 bases lying between them. The CDR3 bases are TGCGCCAGCAGCCCGCAGGGGCTAAGCACTGAAGCTTTCTTT. It is translated as CASSPQGLSTEAFF.

This clone was seen a few times. The germline gene is not matched at one end of the junction; a read error may be the cause. The rearrangement uses TRBV7-7 and TRBJ2-1, with 9 bases fitting TRBD2. CDR3 length equals 15 residues. CDR1 and CDR2 (germline): SSHAT, FNYEAQ (reference sequence). CDR3 loop: CASSPGLATYNEQFF. In DNA form, the CDR3 reads TGTGCTAGCAGCCCGGGACTAGCAACCTACAATGAGCAGTTCTTC.

The chain carries TRBV27 and TRBJ2-6; maybe TRBD1 (5 bases). Trimming took off 5 bases at V and 1 base at J, with 9 bases between the two ends. The CDR3 consists of 15 residues. The germline gives CDR1 MNHEY, CDR2 SMNVEV (reference sequence). CDR3 nucleotides: TGTGCCAGCAGTCCCAGGGTGTCTGGGGCCAACGTCCTGACTTTC. Translating gives CASSPRVSGANVLTF.

The chain carries TRBV18 and TRBJ2-3; 9 positions agree with TRBD1. This CDR3 spans 18 amino acids. Trimming removed 3 bases from V and 4 bases from J; junction bases left unmatched: 14. Germline assignment: CDR1 KGHSH and CDR2 LQKENI. CDR3 coding DNA: TGTGCCAGCTCACCGAGGGGAAAGAAGGACAGGGGCCCAGATACGCAGTATTTT. Protein sequence: CASSPRGKKDRGPDTQYF.

The gene calls are TRBV19 and TRBJ1-2, with no clear D. Germline assignment: CDR1 LNHDA and CDR2 SQIVND (reference sequence). The CDR3 is 12 residues long. V was trimmed by 4 bases and J by 6 bases, leaving 9 bases between them. This CDR3 reads CASSTGFDGYTF. In DNA, the CDR3 is TGTGCCAGTAGTACGGGATTTGATGGCTACACCTTC.

The rearrangement joins TRBV14 to TRBJ2-4; 9 bases are shared with TRBD1. The CDR3 contains 13 residues. Germline V gene sequence: CDR1 SGHDN, CDR2 FVKESK. Germline trimming cut 5 bases from V and 12 bases from J; bases unmatched to any gene: 8. This chain's CDR3 is CASSIRDRASQYF. Here the CDR3 DNA reads TGTGCCAGCAGCATCCGGGACAGGGCTTCTCAGTACTTC. The full variable domain, with the rest looked up from reference TRBV14 and TRBJ2-4, is EAGVTQFPSHSVIEKGQTVTLRCDPISGHDNLYWYRRVMGKEIKFLLHFVKESKQDESGMPNNRFLAERTGGTYSTLKVQPAELEDSGVYFCASSIRDRASQYFGAGTRLSVL.

This clone showed up just a few times. The chain is built from TRBV28 and TRBJ2-3; 8 bases are shared with TRBD2. This CDR3 contains 16 residues. J gave up 3 bases and V 5 bases, and 10 bases lay outside the gene matches. CDR1 and CDR2 from the germline V gene are MDHEN and SYDVKM. Written as DNA, the CDR3 is TGTGCCAGCAGTCGCCGGGGACGGGGGGGGACAGATACGCAGTATTTT. This encodes CASSRRGRGGTDTQYF.

The table lists this clone with a few counts. This chain joins TRBV29-1 and TRBJ2-1; D is uncertain. The V gene lost 8 bases and the J gene lost 8 bases, with 19 bases spanning the gap. CDR1 SQVTM and CDR2 ANQGSEA come from the germline V gene. This CDR3 contains 13 residues. The DNA for the CDR3 is TGCAGCTCTACGGGCCTATATACGCATGAGCAGTTCTTC. Its translation: CSSTGLYTHEQFF.

V gene TRBV28 combines with J gene TRBJ1-1; a weak D match, TRBD1 (6 bases). The CDR3 consists of 15 residues. With 5 bases removed from V and 2 bases from J, the gap between germline ends came to 15 bases. The V gene's germline CDR1 is MDHEN and CDR2 SYDVKM. The CDR3 reads CASSGQSSGNTEAFF. The CDR3 DNA sequence: TGTGCCAGCAGTGGACAGTCTAGTGGAAACACTGAAGCTTTCTTT.

This clone was seen only a few times. The chain has TRBV30 and TRBJ1-1; D not resolved. The CDR3 has 13 residues. Per germline, CDR1 GTSNPN and CDR2 SVGIG (reference sequence). Between the trimmed V and J ends, which lost 0 bases and 8 bases, there was a span of 13 bases. Here the CDR3 DNA reads TGTGCCTGGAGTGTATCCTGGCGGGCCGAAGCTTTCTTT. This codes for CAWSVSWRAEAFF.

V gene TRBV5-1 combines with J gene TRBJ2-5; D may be TRBD2 (6 bases). Germline assignment: CDR1 SGHRS and CDR2 YFSETQ. The CDR3 sequence is 15 residues long. The V and J ends lost 2 bases and 5 bases respectively, with 16 bases between them. The CDR3 DNA follows: TGCGCCAGCAGCTTTGGTCTAGCGCTTACGGAGACCCAGTACTTC. This codes for CASSFGLALTETQYF.

This chain links TRBV14 with TRBJ2-7; weak D call: TRBD2 (7 bases). The V and J ends lost 4 bases and 0 bases respectively, with 22 bases between them. This CDR3 has 18 residues. CDR1 SGHDN and CDR2 FVKESK come from the germline V gene. The CDR3 is CASSRYPSGGQDSYEQYF. The CDR3 nucleotides read TGTGCCAGCAGCCGATACCCGTCGGGGGGCCAGGACTCCTACGAGCAGTACTTC.

This clone was observed a handful of times. The chain carries TRBV2 and TRBJ2-1; the D gene is possibly TRBD2 (6 bases). Germline loops: CDR1 SNHLY, CDR2 FYNNEI. V dropped 4 bases and J dropped 0 bases, with 10 bases sitting between them. This CDR3 comprises 15 residues. This CDR3 reads CASSGGESSYNEQFF. The CDR3 bases are TGTGCCAGCAGTGGCGGGGAGAGCTCCTACAATGAGCAGTTCTTC.

This clone was detected a few times. V and J are TRBV30 and TRBJ2-1; D gene uncertain. This CDR3 region has 14 residues. Trimming stripped 2 bases from V and 4 bases from J, with 12 bases between. The V gene's germline CDR1 is GTSNPN and CDR2 SVGIG (reference sequence). The CDR3 nucleotides are TGTGCCTGGAGTACCCTCCCCTCTTACAATGAGCAGTTCTTC. It codes for CAWSTLPSYNEQFF.

This clone has only a few counts. The chain carries TRBV29-1 and TRBJ1-2, with 8 bases matching TRBD1. The V gene end was trimmed by 3 bases and the J gene end by 6 bases; junction bases not matched to a gene: 3. Per the germline V gene, CDR1 is SQVTM and CDR2 is ANQGSEA. CDR3 size: 12 residues. CDR3 DNA sequence: TGCAGCGTTGAGGACAGGGTGGATGGCTACACCTTC. It codes for CSVEDRVDGYTF.

This clone was recorded a few times. This chain joins TRBV28 and TRBJ1-5, with a weak D call TRBD1 (5 bases). The CDR3 runs 13 residues. CDR1 is MDHEN, CDR2 SYDVKM, per germline. Trimming took 7 bases from V and 11 from J, leaving 18 bases between them. CDR3 in DNA: TGTGCCAGCACTATGGGTGGGGGAGTAGCCCAGCATTTT. This translates into CASTMGGGVAQHF. Filled out from reference TRBV28 and TRBJ1-5, the complete variable domain reads DVKVTQSSRYLVKRTGEKVFLECVQDMDHENMFWYRQDPGLGLRLIYFSYDVKMKEKGDIPEGYSVSREKKERFSLILESASTNQTSMYLCASTMGGGVAQHFGDGTRLSIL.